This T cell receptor beta chain was captured in a study of control samples from healthy donors and cancer patients. Assay: immunoSEQ multiplex PCR; the TCRdb copy retains only in-frame clones and omits some. The table lists some 57,000 clones, around 95% of them singletons. In germline, CDR1 is DFQATT, CDR2 SNEGSKA (reference sequence). This CDR3 contains 17 residues. The V and J ends lost 3 bases and 3 bases, in that order; junction bases with no gene match: 12. The sequence came from a woman in her twenties or thirties in good health. The sample comprised blood. The rearrangement joins TRBV20-1 to TRBJ2-3; 10 bases are shared with TRBD2. CDR3 DNA sequence: TGCAGTGCTAGTTCCAGCGGGAGGGCCGTGTTTACAGATACGCAGTATTTT. Protein product: CSASSSGRAVFTDTQYF.